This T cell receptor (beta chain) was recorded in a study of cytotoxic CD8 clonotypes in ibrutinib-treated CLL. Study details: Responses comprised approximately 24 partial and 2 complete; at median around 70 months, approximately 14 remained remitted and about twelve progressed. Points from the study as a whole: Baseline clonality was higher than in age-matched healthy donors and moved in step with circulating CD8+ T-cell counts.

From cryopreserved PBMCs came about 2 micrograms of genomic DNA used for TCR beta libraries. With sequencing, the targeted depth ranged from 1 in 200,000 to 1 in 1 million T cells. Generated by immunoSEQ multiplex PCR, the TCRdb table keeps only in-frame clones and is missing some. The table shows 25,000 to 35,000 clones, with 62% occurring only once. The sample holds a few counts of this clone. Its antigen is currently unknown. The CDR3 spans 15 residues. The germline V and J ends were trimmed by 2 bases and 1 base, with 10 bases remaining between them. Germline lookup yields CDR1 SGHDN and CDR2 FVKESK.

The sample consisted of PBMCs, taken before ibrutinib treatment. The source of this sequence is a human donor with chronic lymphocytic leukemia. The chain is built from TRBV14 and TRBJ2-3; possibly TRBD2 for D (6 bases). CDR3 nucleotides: TGTGCCAGCAGCCAAACATGGGGGGGCACAGATACGCAGTATTTT. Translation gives CASSQTWGGTDTQYF.